The present TCR beta chain was sequenced within a study of blood T cell repertoires in COVID-19. Across the study: Both acute and convalescent COVID-19 samples were obtained from the United States, Italy and Spain. T cells, B-cell-depleted T cells, or PBMCs supplied cDNA or gDNA.

The CDR3 is 14 amino acids. Per the germline V gene, CDR1 is GTSNPN and CDR2 is SVGIG (reference sequence). V lost 3 bases and J lost 1, with 10 bases in between. Original processing methods: The authors estimated nucleated cell counts from reference gene primer amplification. Assay: immunoSEQ multiplex PCR; the TCRdb copy retains only in-frame clones and omits some. V and J calls and clone size come straight from that table; D and trimming were deduced from the DNA. The data contain about 120,000 clones, 90% of them singletons. The J gene is TRBJ1-5, the V gene TRBV30, with TRBD1 as a possible D gene (5 bases). This TCR came from a human donor with active COVID-19. The donor label of this sample is uncertain. Sequencing was carried out using peripheral blood. CDR3 in amino acids: CAWRRGGSNQPQHF. The CDR3 nucleotides read TGTGCCTGGAGGCGGGGGGGGAGCAATCAGCCCCAGCATTTT.